A single TCR beta chain is shown here with its context. The target antigen is unknown. Germline assignment: CDR1 MNHEY and CDR2 SMNVEV (reference sequence). V lost 5 bases and J lost 4, with 13 bases in between. The CDR3 runs to 14 residues. Sequencing was performed with immunoSEQ multiplex PCR; in TCRdb, only in-frame clones are kept and a portion is missing. The data contain about 130,000 clones, around four fifths of them singletons. These data are taken from a study of cytotoxic CD8 clonotypes in ibrutinib-treated CLL. Looking at the study overall: A mean of around 270,000 productive templates and tens of thousands of productive rearrangements was obtained per sample.

Study-wide results and caveats: Higher circulating CD8+ T-cell counts strongly accompanied higher baseline clonality, above age-matched healthy donors. Public clonotypes were rare and shrank or held steady on treatment. Sampling of sustained-remission and progressing patients occurred at differing times.

This TCR came from a human donor with chronic lymphocytic leukemia. The chain recombines TRBV27 with TRBJ2-3; D tentatively fits TRBD1 or TRBD2 (5 bases each). The sequenced sample was PBMCs, obtained after 24 months of ibrutinib treatment. CDR3 sequence (DNA): TGTGCCAGCAGTCAACACAGGCGGGCAGATACGCAGTATTTT. Translating it yields CASSQHRRADTQYF.